This TCR beta chain was observed in a study of regulatory T cells in long-lasting Graves disease. Time point of the sample: newly diagnosed GD, antithyroid drugs for less than 3 months. After RNA was extracted from PBMCs, the TCR library was made from it. CDR3 regions were amplified by Arm-PCR using iRepertoire HTBI primers to build TCR beta libraries. MiXCR, run by TCRdb on the multiplex PCR reads, gives a single entry per CDR3 protein. The data show about 540,000 distinct CDR3 sequences, roughly 12% seen once. This clonotype appeared a few times. In addition, the sample was reused for a study of T cells in Graves' hyperthyroidism and ophthalmopathy. That source adds: Researchers found most expanded thyroid clonotypes above 0.001 in blood as well.

This material consisted of peripheral blood mononuclear cells (PBMCs), taken at new diagnosis, from a patient treated with antithyroid drugs. This clonotype was obtained from a man younger than 40 with Graves disease.

The CDR3 loop is CASSESKSQPQHF. The CDR3 nucleotides read TGTGCCAGCAGTGAATCCAAGAGCCAGCCCCAGCATTTT. The gene calls are TRBV6-1 and TRBJ1-5, with D hard to call. This CDR3 is built from 13 residues. Looked up from germline, CDR1 is MNHNS and CDR2 is SASEGT. V dropped 2 bases and J dropped 7 bases, with 9 bases sitting between them.